The clone carrying this T cell receptor (beta chain) was observed once. This table comes from immunoSEQ multiplex PCR, and its TCRdb copy is limited to in-frame clones, with some not included. Among roughly 190,000 clones listed, around 82% were seen once. The data were obtained in a study of blood T cell repertoires in COVID-19. The wider study: T cells, B-cell-depleted T cells, or PBMCs supplied cDNA or gDNA.

Losses at the gene ends were 6 bases for V and 5 bases for J; bases not matched to a gene: 10. The CDR3 is 15 residues long. The germline V gene has CDR1 SEHNR and CDR2 FQNEAQ (reference sequence). Sequencing input: peripheral blood. This clonotype was sampled from a man in his fifties with active or convalescent COVID-19. The chain couples TRBV7-9 to TRBJ1-5; 7 bases are a match to TRBD1. The CDR3 loop reads CASRTDRVWYQPQHF. The CDR3 DNA reads TGTGCCAGCAGAACCGACAGGGTTTGGTATCAGCCCCAGCATTTT.